The rows below give T cell receptor beta chains drawn from one sample of a study of OX40 agonist ivuxolimab in advanced cancers. Profiled with immunoSEQ multiplex PCR; TCRdb holds only in-frame clones, not every one. The table has 49,000 or so clones, roughly 90% seen once; the top ten hold over 9.5%. The source material was CD4+ or CD8+ T cells sorted from blood, sampled in a trial of the OX40 agonist ivuxolimab. The receptors stem from an adult with an advanced solid tumor such as melanoma, head and neck, liver or kidney cancer. Both conserved end residues are part of each CDR3. The D gene is left open where the match is weak. A clone size is listed for some rows: how often the clone was seen (once, few, many), or a class if it is expanded.

d_call	v_call	clone_size	j_call	cdr3_aa	cdr3_nt
NA	TRBV19	NA	TRBJ1-1	CASSTWWGQSEAFF	TGTGCCAGTAGTACGTGGTGGGGCCAATCTGAAGCTTTCTTT
TRBD1	TRBV4-3	NA	TRBJ2-5	CASSPEVSGGIGETQYF	TGCGCCAGCAGCCCAGAGGTTTCAGGGGGCATCGGGGAGACCCAGTACTTC
NA	TRBV11-3	NA	TRBJ2-7	CASSPDLGTHEQYF	TGCGCCAGCAGCCCGGACTTGGGGACCCACGAGCAGTACTTC
NA	TRBV27	NA	TRBJ2-6	CASGDSSGANVLTF	TGTGCCAGCGGCGATAGCTCTGGGGCCAACGTCCTGACTTTC
NA	TRBV4-2	NA	TRBJ2-3	CASSQVAPADTQYF	TGTGCCAGCAGCCAAGTAGCTCCGGCAGATACGCAGTATTTT
NA	TRBV6-5	few	TRBJ1-5	CASTWGVTSNQPQHF	TGTGCCAGCACCTGGGGAGTTACCAGCAATCAGCCCCAGCATTTT
TRBD1	TRBV5-6	NA	TRBJ2-7	CASTQGVASHEQYF	TGTGCCAGCACCCAGGGGGTGGCTAGCCACGAGCAGTACTTC
NA	TRBV27	NA	TRBJ1-1	CASSLGSTTEAFF	TGTGCCAGCAGTTTGGGGAGCACCACTGAAGCTTTCTTT
NA	TRBV6-5	NA	TRBJ1-1	CASSYSSRGMNTEAFF	TGTGCCAGCAGTTACAGCAGTAGGGGGATGAACACTGAAGCTTTCTTT
NA	TRBV5-4	NA	TRBJ1-2	CASSFSDSNYGYTF	TGTGCCAGCAGCTTCTCCGACAGTAACTATGGCTACACCTTC
NA	TRBV19	few	TRBJ2-7	CASRQDGSNYEQYF	TGTGCCAGTAGACAAGACGGATCCAATTACGAGCAGTACTTC
NA	TRBV27	once	TRBJ1-4	CASSYLGEESEKLFF	TGTGCCAGCAGTTACCTGGGGGAGGAGAGTGAAAAACTGTTTTTT
TRBD2	TRBV7-7	NA	TRBJ2-3	CASSSDSGGANTDTQYF	TGTGCCAGCAGCTCCGATAGCGGGGGAGCGAACACAGATACGCAGTATTTT
TRBD1	TRBV4-3	NA	TRBJ2-7	CASSQGHRGYEQYF	TGCGCCAGCAGCCAAGGTCACAGGGGATACGAGCAGTACTTC
NA	TRBV12-5	NA	TRBJ1-2	CASGDTANYGYTF	TGTGCTAGTGGAGACACCGCTAACTATGGCTACACCTTC
NA	TRBV18	NA	TRBJ1-1	CASSNYSILEAFF	TGTGCCAGCTCAAACTACAGCATTCTTGAAGCTTTCTTT
NA	TRBV6-6	NA	TRBJ2-1	CASSYVPTYNEQFF	TGTGCCAGCAGTTACGTCCCTACCTACAATGAGCAGTTCTTC
TRBD1	TRBV18	NA	TRBJ1-2	CASSAKTGALYGYTF	TGTGCCAGCTCGGCTAAGACAGGGGCCCTCTATGGCTACACCTTC
NA	TRBV27	NA	TRBJ2-1	CASYRDSLDGEQFF	TGTGCCTCATACCGGGACTCGCTGGACGGTGAGCAGTTCTTC
TRBD2	TRBV5-1	NA	TRBJ2-7	CASSQNPGLGFYEQYF	TGCGCCAGCAGCCAAAATCCGGGACTAGGGTTCTACGAGCAGTACTTC
TRBD1	TRBV9	NA	TRBJ2-7	CASSRVQGDEQYF	TGTGCCAGCAGCCGGGTACAGGGGGACGAGCAGTACTTC
NA	TRBV4-2	once	TRBJ1-3	CASSQSRWGLGNTIYF	TGTGCCAGCAGCCAATCAAGATGGGGATTAGGGAACACCATATATTTT
NA	TRBV19	NA	TRBJ2-7	CASTPRDSSYEQYF	TGTGCCAGCACGCCCCGGGATTCATCCTACGAGCAGTACTTC
TRBD2	TRBV29-1	NA	TRBJ2-3	CSVEGLAGGPWDTQYF	TGCAGCGTTGAGGGACTAGCGGGAGGGCCTTGGGATACGCAGTATTTT
TRBD1	TRBV27	NA	TRBJ1-2	CASSLGQATYGYTF	TGTGCCAGCAGCCTGGGACAGGCAACCTATGGCTACACCTTC
NA	TRBV6-5	NA	TRBJ1-1	CASSYSGGNTEAFF	TGTGCCAGCAGTTACTCGGGGGGGAACACTGAAGCTTTCTTT
TRBD2	TRBV7-3	NA	TRBJ2-3	CASSSGTSGTDTQYF	TGTGCCAGCAGCTCCGGGACTAGCGGCACAGATACGCAGTATTTT
NA	TRBV5-5	NA	TRBJ2-4	CASSPPGENIQYF	TGTGCCAGCAGTCCTCCGGGCGAAAACATTCAGTACTTC
NA	TRBV7-2	NA	TRBJ1-1	CASSPSGGTEAFF	TGTGCCAGCAGCCCCTCGGGCGGCACTGAAGCTTTCTTT
NA	TRBV2	NA	TRBJ2-2	CASLDVDTGELFF	TGTGCCAGCCTAGATGTGGACACCGGGGAGCTGTTTTTT
NA	TRBV7-3	NA	TRBJ1-1	CASSLVRRQGLNTEAFF	TGTGCCAGCAGCTTAGTGAGGCGGCAGGGGTTGAACACTGAAGCTTTCTTT
TRBD2	TRBV9	NA	TRBJ2-1	CASSPTGGGGYNEQFF	TGTGCCAGCAGCCCCACGGGAGGGGGGGGCTACAATGAGCAGTTCTTC
NA	TRBV11-2	NA	TRBJ2-7	CASSLAGAAYEQYF	TGTGCCAGCAGCTTAGCAGGGGCGGCCTACGAGCAGTACTTC
NA	TRBV30	NA	TRBJ1-3	CAWRAGNTIYF	TGTGCCTGGAGAGCTGGAAACACCATATATTTT
NA	TRBV4-2	NA	TRBJ2-1	CASSPGQRGNNEQFF	TGTGCCAGCAGCCCGGGACAGCGGGGGAACAATGAGCAGTTCTTC
TRBD1	TRBV27	NA	TRBJ1-1	CATTSGGTEAFF	TGTGCCACCACCTCAGGGGGTACTGAAGCTTTCTTT
TRBD1	TRBV27	NA	TRBJ2-7	CASSTGVYSYEQYF	TGTGCCAGCAGCACAGGGGTCTACTCCTACGAGCAGTACTTC
NA	TRBV23-1	NA	TRBJ2-1	CASSQVLTANEQFF	TGCGCCAGCAGTCAGGTCCTTACAGCCAATGAGCAGTTCTTC
NA	TRBV7-3	NA	TRBJ1-1	CASSFISRVDDAEAFF	TGTGCCAGCAGCTTCATCTCGAGGGTTGACGACGCTGAAGCTTTCTTT
NA	TRBV9	NA	TRBJ2-7	CASSGETSYEQYF	TGTGCCAGCAGCGGCGAGACTTCCTACGAGCAGTACTTC
NA	TRBV7-3	NA	TRBJ2-3	CASSLSPASTGSDTQYF	TGTGCCAGCAGCTTAAGCCCCGCTAGCACCGGGTCGGATACGCAGTATTTT
TRBD1	TRBV9	NA	TRBJ1-1	CASSVSTGVNTEAFF	TGTGCCAGCAGCGTGTCGACAGGGGTGAACACTGAAGCTTTCTTT
TRBD2	TRBV27	NA	TRBJ2-7	CASSPGRAGGSYEQYF	TGTGCCAGCAGTCCTGGGCGAGCGGGGGGGTCTTACGAGCAGTACTTC
NA	TRBV7-3	NA	TRBJ2-1	CASSSANEQFF	TGTGCCAGCAGCTCGGCCAATGAGCAGTTCTTC
NA	TRBV19	NA	TRBJ2-7	CASSTAGGTYEQYF	TGTGCCAGTAGTACTGCAGGGGGGACCTACGAGCAGTACTTC
TRBD2	TRBV9	NA	TRBJ2-1	CASSVTPIRASGSPDEQFF	TGTGCCAGCAGCGTAACCCCCATTAGGGCTAGCGGGAGTCCCGATGAGCAGTTCTTC
TRBD2	TRBV27	NA	TRBJ2-7	CASSASGYEQYF	TGTGCCAGCAGTGCTAGCGGCTACGAGCAGTACTTC
NA	TRBV4-3	NA	TRBJ2-3	CASSQEPEQPGFTDTQYF	TGCGCCAGCAGCCAAGAGCCAGAGCAGCCGGGTTTCACAGATACGCAGTATTTT
NA	TRBV7-9	NA	TRBJ1-1	CASRRGNTEAFF	TGTGCCAGCAGGAGGGGGAACACTGAAGCTTTCTTT
NA	TRBV2	NA	TRBJ2-2	CASSPKPNTGELFF	TGTGCCAGCAGTCCCAAGCCCAACACCGGGGAGCTGTTTTTT
NA	TRBV13	NA	TRBJ2-1	CASSLTSANEQFF	TGTGCCAGCAGCTTAACAAGTGCCAATGAGCAGTTCTTC
NA	TRBV4-1	once	TRBJ1-6	CASSQDDGGSSYNSPLHF	TGCGCCAGCAGCCAAGATGACGGGGGGAGCTCCTATAATTCACCCCTCCACTTT
NA	TRBV27	NA	TRBJ1-5	CASSLGALGNQPQHF	TGTGCCAGCAGTTTAGGGGCCTTAGGCAATCAGCCCCAGCATTTT
NA	TRBV4-3	once	TRBJ1-5	CASSQEPGGSGVNQPQHF	TGCGCCAGCAGCCAAGAACCCGGCGGGTCGGGCGTCAATCAGCCCCAGCATTTT
NA	TRBV15	NA	TRBJ1-3	CATSRDMGSGNTIYF	TGTGCCACCAGCAGAGATATGGGGTCTGGAAACACCATATATTTT
NA	TRBV7-3	NA	TRBJ1-1	CASSLGSGGGNTEAFF	TGTGCCAGCAGCTTAGGATCGGGAGGGGGGAACACTGAAGCTTTCTTT
TRBD2	TRBV6-1	NA	TRBJ2-1	CASRASGSSVF	TGTGCCAGCAGGGCGAGCGGGAGTTCGGTCTTC
TRBD1	TRBV7-9	NA	TRBJ2-7	CASSTGTGVFEQYF	TGTGCCAGCAGCACCGGGACAGGGGTTTTCGAGCAGTACTTC